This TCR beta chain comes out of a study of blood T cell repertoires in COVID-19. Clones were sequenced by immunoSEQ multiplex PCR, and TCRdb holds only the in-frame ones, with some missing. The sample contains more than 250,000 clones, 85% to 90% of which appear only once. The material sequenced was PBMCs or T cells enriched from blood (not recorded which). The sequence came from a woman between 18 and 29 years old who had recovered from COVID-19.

CDR3 sequence: CASLGQDDTEAFF. The DNA of the CDR3 is TGTGCCAGCTTGGGACAGGACGACACTGAAGCTTTCTTT. The genes are TRBV12-3 or TRBV12-4 and TRBJ1-1; 8 bases match TRBD1. Trimming removed 8 bases from V and 3 bases from J; junction bases left unmatched: 5. The CDR3 spans 13 residues.